This TCR beta chain was identified in a study of T cell responses to AZD1222 COVID-19 vaccine. Regarding the study as a whole: Rises in breadth and depth of Spike-specific TCRs came after two AZD1222 doses. Sampled repertoires all dated from after the peak T cell response. A mostly white British donor set with more females was recruited, and clonal diversity was possibly underestimated.

Generated by immunoSEQ multiplex PCR, the TCRdb table keeps only in-frame clones and is missing some. The sample lists 150,000 to 180,000 clones, 90% to 95% seen once, with 1.5% in the top ten. It was second doses at about 4 or about 12 weeks that were pooled. Comments on this clone: Antigen: not known.

The clonotype comes from an adult who received the AZD1222 COVID-19 vaccine. Sequences were derived from peripheral blood, sampled 28 days after the second AZD1222 dose.

The CDR3 bases are TGTGCCAGCAGCTCTCGACAGGGCGGAGTGCCTAATCAGCCCCAGCATTTT. Protein sequence: CASSSRQGGVPNQPQHF. V and J are TRBV5-8 and TRBJ1-5, with 7 bases aligning to TRBD1. With V trimmed by 3 bases and J by 4 bases, 13 bases remained unmatched. Germline CDR1 reads SGHTS; CDR2 reads YDEGEE. The CDR3 consists of 17 residues. The whole variable domain, filled in from reference TRBV5-8 and TRBJ1-5, reads EAGVTQSPTHLIKTRGQQATLRCSPISGHTSVYWYQQALGLGLQFLLWYDEGEERNRGNFPPRFSGRQFPNYSSELNVNALELEDSALYLCASSSRQGGVPNQPQHFGDGTRLSIL.